Shown below are 31 T cell receptor beta chains from a single sample sequenced in a study. Treg sorting used a CD4+CD25+CD127-/low gate. TCRdb called the 5' RACE reads again in MiXCR, with one record for every CDR3 protein. The sample contains 35,000 to 50,000 distinct CDR3 sequences, about a fifth of which appear only once. Source material: Tregs sorted from a lymph node. The receptors were sampled from a female donor with breast cancer.

This clonotype was detected only a few times. The CDR3 loop reads CASSLPTSQETQYF. CDR3 DNA: TGTGCCAGCAGTTTGCCTACTAGCCAAGAGACCCAGTACTTC. The chain employs TRBV12-3 or TRBV12-4 and TRBJ2-5; D is possibly TRBD2 (5 bases). The V gene lost 3 bases and the J gene lost 1 base, with 9 bases spanning the gap. This CDR3 spans 14 amino acids.

On this clonotype: A much larger clone differs from this one at a single base, so this may be a read error. The V and J genes are TRBV6-5 and TRBJ1-1; D remains ambiguous. The CDR3 consists of 12 residues. V shed 11 bases and J shed 2 bases, with 12 bases lying between them. The V gene's germline CDR1 is MNHEY and CDR2 SVGAGI. The CDR3 is CAGGKGNTEAFF. The CDR3 nucleotides read TGTGCCGGCGGTAAGGGTAACACTGAAGCTTTCTTT.

This clonotype was observed many times. The chain combines TRBV7-3 with TRBJ2-2; D not certain. CDR3 length: 12 amino acids. Germline CDR1 SGHTA, CDR2 FQGTGA. The ends were cut back, 3 bases at V and 6 bases at J, with 5 bases in the middle. This chain's CDR3 is CASSLSPGELFF. The CDR3 DNA reads as TGTGCCAGCAGCTTGTCCCCCGGGGAGCTGTTTTTT.

The chain carries TRBV3-1 and TRBJ2-5; TRBD1 agrees at 12 bases. This CDR3 region has 17 residues. V shed 4 bases and J 3 bases; nucleotides not matched to a gene: 9. In germline, CDR1 is LGHDT, CDR2 YNNKEL (reference sequence). Here the CDR3 reads CASSLHRDRGREETQYF. For the CDR3, the DNA is TGTGCCAGCAGCCTTCACCGGGACAGGGGGCGCGAAGAGACCCAGTACTTC.

The CDR3: CASSLGPSGGSYEQYF. CDR3 bases: TGTGCCAGCAGCTTAGGACCTAGCGGGGGATCCTACGAGCAGTACTTC. The chain employs TRBV7-8 and TRBJ2-7; 10 positions match TRBD2. The V gene's germline CDR1 is SGHVS and CDR2 FQNEAQ. This CDR3 region has 16 residues. V dropped 1 base and J dropped 1; count of bases not matched to a gene: 4.

The chain joins TRBV7-6 to TRBJ1-1, with 8 bases fitting TRBD1. Germline loops: CDR1 SGHVS, CDR2 FNYEAQ. The ends lost 3 bases at V and 3 bases at J; junction bases unmatched: 0. The CDR3 sequence is 13 residues long. CDR3 bases: TGTGCCAGCAGCTTGACAGGGGACACTGAAGCTTTCTTT. Amino acids: CASSLTGDTEAFF.

A remark on this clonotype: This sequence may be a read error, since a much larger clone differs from it by one base. This chain uses TRBV6-5 with TRBJ2-2; D is possibly TRBD1 or TRBD2 (5 bases each). Germline values: CDR1 MNHEY, CDR2 SVGAGI. There are 14 residues in the CDR3. CDR3 amino acids: CTSSPGPASGELFF. CDR3 sequence (DNA): TGTACCAGCAGCCCGGGACCTGCCTCCGGGGAGCTGTTTTTT.

This clonotype was counted ten times or more. The gene calls are TRBV12-3 or TRBV12-4 and TRBJ2-6, with TRBD1 identical over 8 bases. Losses at the gene ends were 10 bases for V and 2 bases for J; bases not matched to a gene: 4. CDR3 length: 14 amino acids. This CDR3 reads CAIMTGAGANVLTF. CDR3 bases: TGTGCCATCATGACAGGGGCTGGGGCCAACGTCCTGACTTTC.

This clonotype showed up just a few times. The rearrangement links TRBV20-1 to TRBJ2-1, with TRBD2 identical over 7 bases. Trimming removed 6 bases from V and 4 bases from J; junction bases left unmatched: 15. Germline CDR1 and CDR2: DFQATT and SNEGSKA (reference sequence). CDR3 length: 16 residues. This chain's CDR3 is CSARTTPLAIYNEQFF. CDR3 bases: TGCAGTGCGAGGACTACCCCACTAGCGATTTACAATGAGCAGTTCTTC.

This clonotype turned up a few times. The chain couples TRBV2 to TRBJ2-3; D unclear. V lost 6 bases to trimming and J lost 4 bases, with 11 bases between them. The CDR3 extends over 13 amino acids. Per germline, CDR1 SNHLY and CDR2 FYNNEI. CDR3 in DNA: TGTGCCAGCAGGATCCCAGGTTCAGATACGCAGTATTTT. Residues: CASRIPGSDTQYF.

The table lists this clonotype with a few counts. CDR3 sequence reads: CASSSDRGYEQYF. CDR3 nucleotides: TGCGCCAGCAGCTCGGACAGGGGCTACGAGCAGTACTTC. The chain links TRBV5-1 to TRBJ2-7, with 9 nucleotides matching TRBD1. CDR3 length equals 13 residues. The germline V gene encodes CDR1 SGHRS and CDR2 YFSETQ. J lost 3 bases, V lost 3 bases, and 1 base had no gene match.

This clonotype was detected a few times. J is TRBJ2-2 and V is TRBV29-1, with 7 nucleotides matching TRBD1. Germline CDR1 SQVTM, CDR2 ANQGSEA. V was clipped by 7 bases and J by 3 bases; unmatched bases: 8. The CDR3 length is 14 residues. This chain's CDR3 is CSANDREYTGELFF. In DNA, the CDR3 is TGCAGCGCTAACGACAGGGAGTACACCGGGGAGCTGTTTTTT.

The sample holds many counts of this clonotype. This chain's CDR3 is CASSQPFRANSEKLFF. In nucleotides, the CDR3 is TGCGCCAGCAGCCAACCGTTCCGGGCCAACAGTGAAAAACTGTTTTTT. The genes are TRBV4-1 and TRBJ1-4, with D hard to call. The CDR3 sequence is 16 residues long. V gave up 2 bases and J gave up 7 bases, with 17 bases separating them. The germline V gene encodes CDR1 MGHRA and CDR2 YSYEKL.

This clonotype has ten or more counts. The chain combines TRBV9 with TRBJ2-1, with D tentatively TRBD2 (5 bases). Germline CDR1 SGDLS, CDR2 YYNGEE. V was shortened by 4 bases and J by 4 bases, with 15 bases between the two germline ends. The CDR3 loop spans 15 amino acids. The CDR3 region has the DNA TGTGCCAGCAGCCCACACGAGGGAATATACAATGAGCAGTTCTTC. It encodes CASSPHEGIYNEQFF.

This clonotype was counted at least ten times. The CDR3 here is CASSLAMIEAFF. CDR3 bases: TGTGCCAGCAGCCTAGCCATGATCGAAGCTTTCTTT. This rearrangement joins TRBV12-3 or TRBV12-4 to TRBJ1-1; D is undetermined. V lost 6 bases, J lost 8 bases, and 13 bases lay in between. CDR3 length: 12 amino acids.

This chain links TRBV12-3 or TRBV12-4 with TRBJ2-2; 8 nucleotides agree with TRBD2. This CDR3 has 15 residues. V was clipped by 6 bases and J by 4 bases; unmatched bases: 7. The CDR3 DNA follows: TGTGCCAGCAGCCCCGGGGCGGGGGGCACCGGGGAGCTGTTTTTT. It encodes CASSPGAGGTGELFF.

In its sample, this clonotype is medium-sized. The chain recombines TRBV6-5 with TRBJ1-6; 8 bases are shared with TRBD1. Germline V gene sequence: CDR1 MNHEY, CDR2 SVGAGI. V was clipped by 6 bases and J by 4 bases; unmatched bases: 8. The CDR3 covers 16 residues. CDR3 coding DNA: TGTGCCAGCAGACCAACTGGACAGGGTTATAATTCACCCCTCCACTTT. This sequence encodes CASRPTGQGYNSPLHF.

The sample holds a few counts of this clonotype. In nucleotides, the CDR3 is TGTGCCGCACGGGACCCCACAGCAGATACGCAGTATTTT. It specifies CAARDPTADTQYF. This chain connects TRBV19 to TRBJ2-3; D might be TRBD1 or TRBD2, each matching 5 bases. Germline values: CDR1 LNHDA, CDR2 SQIVND (reference sequence). The CDR3 contains 13 residues. V shed 11 bases and J shed 4 bases, with 16 bases lying between them.

This clonotype was observed many times. The chain has TRBV9 and TRBJ1-4, with TRBD1 identical over 8 bases. CDR3 length equals 14 residues. Germline V gene lookup returns CDR1 SGDLS and CDR2 YYNGEE. V was pared by 3 bases and J by 7 bases, with 5 bases of the junction left unmatched. The CDR3 bases are TGTGCCAGCAGCGGAGGACAGGGTGGTGAAAAACTGTTTTTT. Translation: CASSGGQGGEKLFF. Variable domain in full (rest from reference TRBV9 and TRBJ1-4): DSGVTQTPKHLITATGQRVTLRCSPRSGDLSVYWYQQSLDQGLQFLIQYYNGEERAKGNILERFSAQQFPDLHSELNLSSLELGDSALYFCASSGGQGGEKLFFGSGTQLSVL.

This clonotype was seen repeatedly, ten times or more. This chain uses TRBV4-1 with TRBJ2-1; 8 bases are a match to TRBD1. The V gene end was trimmed by 0 bases and the J gene end by 3 bases; junction bases not matched to a gene: 1. The germline V gene has CDR1 MGHRA and CDR2 YSYEKL. The length of the CDR3 is 15 residues. The CDR3 DNA is TGCGCCAGCAGCCAAGAGGACAGGGACTACAATGAGCAGTTCTTC. Its protein product is CASSQEDRDYNEQFF.

The chain recombines TRBV9 with TRBJ1-2; D gene ambiguous. The CDR3 contains 14 residues. Germline CDR1 and CDR2: SGDLS and YYNGEE. The V gene lost 4 bases and the J gene lost 8 bases, with 18 bases spanning the gap. For the CDR3, the DNA is TGTGCCAGCAGCCCGGCCGGGGTAGTAGGGGGCTACACCTTC. Its translation: CASSPAGVVGGYTF. Full variable domain (outside the CDR3, taken from reference TRBV9 and TRBJ1-2): DSGVTQTPKHLITATGQRVTLRCSPRSGDLSVYWYQQSLDQGLQFLIQYYNGEERAKGNILERFSAQQFPDLHSELNLSSLELGDSALYFCASSPAGVVGGYTFGSGTRLTVV.

This rearrangement joins TRBV5-1 to TRBJ2-5; the match to TRBD1 covers 8 bases. From germline, CDR1 is SGHRS and CDR2 YFSETQ. Germline trimming cut 0 bases from V and 2 bases from J; bases unmatched to any gene: 6. The length of the CDR3 is 16 residues. The chain's CDR3 is CASSLGPGGNQETQYF. CDR3 coding DNA: TGCGCCAGCAGCTTGGGGCCAGGGGGCAATCAAGAGACCCAGTACTTC.

This clonotype was seen ten or more times. The rearrangement joins TRBV27 to TRBJ2-7; TRBD2 agrees at 8 bases. Trimming removed 3 bases from V and 3 bases from J; junction bases left unmatched: 7. The CDR3 is 15 residues long. Germline V gene lookup returns CDR1 MNHEY and CDR2 SMNVEV (reference sequence). CDR3 DNA sequence: TGTGCCAGCAGTTTCCTCTTAAGCGGGAGCTACGAGCAGTACTTC. Amino acid sequence: CASSFLLSGSYEQYF.

This clonotype was seen a few times. The chain has TRBV6-6 and TRBJ2-1; D remains unclear. CDR1 is MNHNY, CDR2 SVGAGI, per germline (reference sequence). V was pared by 4 bases and J by 9 bases, with 4 bases between. The CDR3 totals 10 residues. The CDR3 region has the DNA TGTGCCAGCAGTTCGGGTGAGCAGTTCTTC. Its translation is CASSSGEQFF.

This clonotype is deemed medium-sized. This sequence joins TRBV4-2 and TRBJ1-5; D remains ambiguous. The CDR3 loop spans 14 amino acids. Trimming shortened V by 0 bases and J by 3 bases, and 6 bases separated the two germline ends. Germline assignment: CDR1 LGHNA and CDR2 YNFKEQ. CDR3 sequence: CASSQDINNQPQHF. In DNA, the CDR3 is TGTGCCAGCAGCCAAGACATAAACAATCAGCCCCAGCATTTT.

About this clonotype itself: Mismatch with germline at one junction end may stem from a read error. The gene calls are TRBV5-1 and TRBJ2-1; a weak D match, TRBD1 (6 bases). This CDR3 comprises 16 residues. The germline V gene encodes CDR1 SGHRS and CDR2 YFSETQ. The CDR3 protein is CASSLVGQNDLNGQLF. The DNA of the CDR3 is TGCGCCAGCAGCTTGGTCGGACAGAACGATCTAAATGGGCAGCTCTTC.

The rearrangement uses TRBV30 and TRBJ1-2; D gene ambiguous. The CDR3 consists of 13 residues. Germline V gene sequence: CDR1 GTSNPN, CDR2 SVGIG (reference sequence). V was cut by 1 base and J by 4 bases, with 10 bases left in between. The DNA for the CDR3 is TGTGCCTGGAGTGACGGACCGGGCTATGGCTACACCTTC. Translating gives CAWSDGPGYGYTF.

Details on this clonotype: One base away lies a much larger clone, so this may be a sequencing read error. The rearrangement uses TRBV7-6 and TRBJ2-1; 7 bases are a match to TRBD1. This CDR3 region has 15 residues. Per germline, CDR1 SGHVS and CDR2 FNYEAQ. CDR3 protein: CAGSARGNRYNEQFF. CDR3 bases: TGTGCCGGCAGCGCCAGGGGGAATAGGTACAATGAGCAGTTCTTC.

By its share, this clonotype is medium-sized. The chain carries TRBV29-1 and TRBJ1-1; no reliable D call. The CDR3 consists of 13 residues. CDR1 and CDR2 (germline): SQVTM, ANQGSEA. Trimming cost V 6 bases and J 1 base, with 12 bases left between them. CDR3 DNA sequence: TGCAGCGTACCTACAGCAGGGAACACTGAAGCTTTCTTT. The encoded protein is CSVPTAGNTEAFF.

This clonotype was seen a few times. This chain joins TRBV6-1 and TRBJ1-3, with D unresolved. The CDR3 contains 14 residues. CDR1 and CDR2 from the germline V gene are MNHNS and SASEGT. V lost 1 base and J lost 0, with 4 bases in between. CDR3 sequence: CASSEGGSGNTIYF. The DNA of the CDR3 is TGTGCCAGCAGTGAAGGGGGCTCTGGAAACACCATATATTTT.

As concerns this clonotype: Its ends do not fully match the called genes, so a read error is possible. The chain couples TRBV20-1 to TRBJ2-1, with TRBD2 matching 9 bases. The CDR3 loop spans 18 amino acids. Germline CDR1 and CDR2: DFQATT and SNEGSKA (reference sequence). The CDR3 DNA sequence: TGCAGTGTTAGAGATTCTTTTAGCGGGGGAGTGACTGACAATGAGCAGTTCTTC. It encodes CSVRDSFSGGVTDNEQFF.